Listed below are T cell receptor beta chains from one sample, sequenced in a study of T cell responses to AZD1222 COVID-19 vaccine. Assay: immunoSEQ multiplex PCR; the TCRdb copy retains only in-frame clones and omits some. The profile shows just over 150,000 clones, roughly nine tenths of them singletons. Sequencing was performed on peripheral blood, taken after recovery from COVID-19. These receptors all stem from an adult who had recovered from COVID-19. Each CDR3 is given with its conserved first and last residue. D genes are given only for firm matches. Clone size is given for some rows only: seen once, a few or many times, or a class if the clone is expanded.

NA,14,NA,TRBV27,TRBJ1-1,CASSSGGAYTEAFF,TGTGCCAGCAGTTCGGGAGGGGCCTACACTGAAGCTTTCTTT
NA,15,NA,TRBV3-1/TRBV3-2,TRBJ1-6,CASSRGQPVYSPLHF,TGTGCCAGCAGCCGAGGACAGCCAGTTTATTCACCCCTCCACTTT
few,12,NA,TRBV5-6,TRBJ1-5,CASSSRDGPQHF,TGTGCCAGCAGCTCCCGGGACGGGCCCCAGCATTTT
once,17,NA,TRBV7-9,TRBJ1-4,CASSSPNVQGGDEKLFF,TGTGCCAGCAGCTCGCCGAACGTACAGGGAGGGGATGAAAAACTGTTTTTT
NA,16,NA,TRBV6-2/TRBV6-3,TRBJ1-2,CASSAVREASGYGYTF,TGTGCCAGCAGTGCCGTGAGAGAGGCCTCCGGCTATGGCTACACCTTC
NA,17,NA,TRBV6-1,TRBJ2-6,CASSDWHASTGANVLTF,TGTGCCAGCAGTGATTGGCACGCTTCGACCGGGGCCAACGTCCTGACTTTC
NA,16,NA,TRBV4-2,TRBJ1-4,CASSQGGGGINEKLFF,TGTGCCAGCAGCCAAGGGGGAGGGGGGATTAATGAAAAACTGTTTTTT
NA,13,NA,TRBV6-5,TRBJ2-7,CASSYSNNYEQYF,TGTGCCAGCAGTTACTCGAACAATTACGAGCAGTACTTC
few,15,NA,TRBV7-2,TRBJ1-5,CASSLTGGQNQPQHF,TGTGCCAGCAGTCTCACGGGGGGGCAAAATCAGCCCCAGCATTTT
NA,13,NA,TRBV19,TRBJ2-5,CASSIVWGETQYF,TGTGCCAGTAGTATAGTGTGGGGGGAGACCCAGTACTTC
NA,16,NA,TRBV7-2,TRBJ1-1,CASSSGRRGANTEAFF,TGTGCCAGCAGCTCTGGTAGGAGGGGCGCGAACACTGAAGCTTTCTTT
once,17,NA,TRBV5-4,TRBJ1-1,CASSLDPRSGGDTEAFF,TGTGCCAGCAGCTTGGATCCCCGGTCCGGGGGGGACACTGAAGCTTTCTTT
NA,15,TRBD2,TRBV10-3,TRBJ2-7,CAISEGSGNSYEQYF,TGTGCCATCAGTGAGGGTAGCGGGAACTCCTACGAGCAGTACTTC
NA,16,NA,TRBV6-2/TRBV6-3,TRBJ1-2,CASSTGTAGLNYGYTF,TGTGCCAGCAGTACCGGGACTGCCGGACTTAACTATGGCTACACCTTC
NA,18,NA,TRBV19,TRBJ1-5,CASTSPGPLGYGNQPQHF,TGTGCCAGTACCTCTCCGGGCCCCCTAGGTTATGGCAATCAGCCCCAGCATTTT
NA,15,NA,TRBV6-5,TRBJ1-1,CASSYAGHLNTEAFF,TGTGCCAGCAGTTACGCGGGACATTTGAACACTGAAGCTTTCTTT
NA,19,NA,TRBV9,TRBJ1-3,CASSVAPKLTGNSGNTIYF,TGTGCCAGCAGCGTAGCCCCCAAGTTAACAGGGAACTCTGGAAACACCATATATTTT
NA,13,NA,TRBV28,TRBJ2-7,CASSLSSPYEQYF,TGTGCCAGCAGTTTATCCTCCCCCTACGAGCAGTACTTC
NA,15,NA,TRBV5-1,TRBJ2-7,CASSLRVGLTYEQYF,TGCGCCAGCAGCTTGCGAGTCGGGCTGACCTACGAGCAGTACTTC
NA,14,NA,TRBV4-2,TRBJ2-7,CASSDRDTSYEQYF,TGTGCCAGCAGCGACCGGGACACCTCCTACGAGCAGTACTTC
NA,14,NA,TRBV7-3,TRBJ1-6,CASSSTLNTSPLHF,TGTGCCAGCAGCTCCACCCTTAATACTTCACCCCTCCACTTT
NA,16,NA,TRBV4-1,TRBJ2-1,CASSLGTPSSYNEQFF,TGCGCCAGCAGCCTCGGGACTCCCAGCTCCTACAATGAGCAGTTCTTC
NA,14,NA,TRBV18,TRBJ2-7,CASSPVQETGEQYF,TGTGCCAGCTCACCAGTACAGGAAACCGGAGAGCAGTACTTC
NA,12,NA,TRBV2,TRBJ1-2,CASDARNYGYTF,TGTGCCAGCGACGCCAGGAACTATGGCTACACCTTC
NA,16,TRBD1,TRBV28,TRBJ1-2,CASSSPGRGLSYGYTF,TGTGCCAGCAGCTCCCCAGGCAGGGGGCTCTCCTATGGCTACACCTTC
NA,13,NA,TRBV29-1,TRBJ2-7,CSVDGSGSYEQYF,TGCAGCGTTGATGGTAGCGGAAGCTACGAGCAGTACTTC
once,14,NA,TRBV5-4,TRBJ2-7,CASSGTSTRGEQYF,TGTGCCAGCAGCGGTACTAGCACCCGGGGCGAGCAGTACTTC
NA,14,NA,TRBV6-5,TRBJ2-2,CASSSPGSSGELFF,TGTGCCAGCAGTTCCCCGGGGAGCTCCGGGGAGCTGTTTTTT
NA,14,TRBD2,TRBV11-1,TRBJ2-5,CASRSLAGQETQYF,TGTGCCAGCAGGTCACTAGCGGGACAAGAGACCCAGTACTTC
NA,14,TRBD1,TRBV2,TRBJ1-5,CASSGTGGNQPQHF,TGTGCCAGCAGTGGGACAGGGGGCAATCAGCCCCAGCATTTT
NA,14,NA,TRBV5-4,TRBJ2-2,CASSLDGSTGELFF,TGTGCCAGCAGCTTGGATGGAAGCACCGGGGAGCTGTTTTTT
NA,17,TRBD2,TRBV12-5,TRBJ2-5,CASGLRTSGAPEETQYF,TGTGCTAGTGGTTTACGGACTAGCGGGGCACCGGAGGAGACCCAGTACTTC
NA,13,TRBD1,TRBV19,TRBJ1-1,CATGQGTNTEAFF,TGTGCCACCGGACAGGGGACGAACACTGAAGCTTTCTTT
NA,12,NA,TRBV6-5,TRBJ2-5,CATSQGTLTQYF,TGTGCCACCTCACAGGGTACTTTGACCCAGTACTTC
NA,16,TRBD2,TRBV27,TRBJ2-1,CASSSYYGREGDEQFF,TGTGCCAGCAGTTCATATTACGGGCGGGAGGGGGATGAGCAGTTCTTC
NA,14,NA,TRBV5-1,TRBJ1-3,CASSLDGAGNTIYF,TGCGCCAGCAGCTTGGATGGGGCTGGAAACACCATATATTTT
NA,13,NA,TRBV5-4,TRBJ2-7,CASRRDLTYEQYF,TGTGCCAGCAGGAGGGACCTTACCTACGAGCAGTACTTC
few,14,NA,TRBV5-1,TRBJ1-1,CASRPDAGGVEAFF,TGCGCCAGCAGACCGGATGCGGGCGGGGTTGAAGCTTTCTTT
few,11,NA,TRBV20-1,TRBJ1-1,CRPASGPEAFF,TGCAGGCCGGCCAGCGGGCCCGAAGCTTTCTTT
NA,15,TRBD1,TRBV5-4,TRBJ1-3,CASSLQGGSGNTIYF,TGTGCCAGCAGCTTACAGGGGGGCTCTGGAAACACCATATATTTT
once,15,NA,TRBV3-1/TRBV3-2,TRBJ1-4,CASSRVVASNEKLFF,TGTGCCAGCAGCCGCGTGGTGGCCTCTAATGAAAAACTGTTTTTT
NA,15,NA,TRBV7-3,TRBJ1-3,CASSLTGTAGNTIYF,TGTGCCAGCAGCTTAACGGGGACGGCTGGAAACACCATATATTTT
NA,16,TRBD1,TRBV5-5,TRBJ1-5,CASSLVGQGAGQPQHF,TGTGCCAGCAGCTTGGTGGGACAGGGGGCGGGGCAGCCCCAGCATTTT
NA,13,NA,TRBV9,TRBJ1-1,CASSAYQGKGAFF,TGTGCCAGCAGCGCATACCAGGGAAAGGGAGCTTTCTTT